One sample yielded the 32 T cell receptor beta chains listed below, sequenced in a study of T cell repertoires in cytomegalovirus infection. No antigen has been identified for these receptors. TCRdb processed the reads anew with MiXCR; each CDR3 protein has one entry. The data contain around 900,000 distinct CDR3 sequences, 30% to 40% of them singletons. Sequenced here: cultured CD8+ T cells from PBMCs, sampled from culture after CMV antigen stimulation. Receptor source: a human donor in good health (CMV status not recorded). Some clones in this sample may be carry-over from other donors' samples.

The chain is built from TRBV7-6 and TRBJ2-1; TRBD2 matches 8 bases. V shed 7 bases and J 8 bases; nucleotides not matched to a gene: 10. Germline values: CDR1 SGHVS, CDR2 FNYEAQ. The CDR3 spans 14 residues. Here the CDR3 reads CASTPGGATDEQFF. The CDR3 region has the DNA TGTGCCAGCACCCCGGGGGGGGCCACGGATGAGCAGTTCTTC.

Written as DNA, the CDR3 is TGTGCCAGCAGGACAGGGGGGGAGACTAATCAGCCCCAGCATTTT. Residues: CASRTGGETNQPQHF. The chain couples TRBV6-1 to TRBJ1-5; 9 bases align to TRBD1. Germline CDR1 reads MNHNS; CDR2 reads SASEGT. CDR3 length: 15 residues. Unmatched junction bases numbered 7, after V lost 6 bases and J lost 4 bases.

The table lists this clonotype with many counts. This chain connects TRBV7-2 to TRBJ1-2; D ambiguous. Germline V gives CDR1 SGHTA, CDR2 FQGNSA. The CDR3 consists of 15 residues. Trimming removed 1 base at V and 4 bases at J, with 13 bases between. CDR3 protein: CASSLDGLTSYGYTF. The CDR3 region has the DNA TGTGCCAGCAGCTTAGACGGACTCACGAGCTATGGCTACACCTTC.

There are a few counts of this clonotype. The J gene is TRBJ2-2, the V gene TRBV7-9; TRBD1 might be the D (6 bases). Germline V lookup: CDR1 SEHNR, CDR2 FQNEAQ (reference sequence). The CDR3 length is 16 residues. The V end was cut by 1 base, the J end by 1 base, with 10 bases between. The CDR3 DNA reads TGTGCCAGCAGCTTAGTTCAGGGGTTGAACACCGGGGAGCTGTTTTTT. Protein: CASSLVQGLNTGELFF.

There are a few counts of this clonotype. The chain uses TRBV28 and TRBJ1-2, with a possible D match to TRBD1 (6 bases). Germline V gives CDR1 MDHEN, CDR2 SYDVKM. V gave up 6 bases and J gave up 7 bases, with 15 bases separating them. The CDR3 is 13 amino acids. In DNA, the CDR3 is TGTGCCAGCAGCAAAAGACAGGTTCGTGGCTACACCTTC. Translated, it gives CASSKRQVRGYTF.

This clonotype was seen at least ten times. This sequence joins TRBV6-8 and TRBJ2-1; the match to TRBD2 covers 11 bases. Trimming took 6 bases from V and 6 from J; bases not matched to a gene: 7. CDR1 and CDR2 (germline): MNHGY, SAAAGT. CDR3 length: 15 amino acids. The CDR3 region has the DNA TGTGCCAGCAGACAACTAGCGGGGGTAATCAATGAGCAGTTCTTC. It encodes CASRQLAGVINEQFF.

There are a few counts of this clonotype. The rearrangement joins TRBV7-9 to TRBJ2-7; D is possibly TRBD2 (6 bases). The CDR3 contains 16 residues. Trimming removed 2 bases at V and 2 bases at J, with 16 bases between. Germline loops: CDR1 SEHNR, CDR2 FQNEAQ (reference sequence). The CDR3 bases are TGTGCCAGCAGCTTAATGGTGGACACGGGGGCCTACGAGCAGTACGTC. As protein: CASSLMVDTGAYEQYV.

This chain uses TRBV6-4 with TRBJ1-2; D is perhaps TRBD1 (5 bases). This CDR3 spans 15 amino acids. Germline CDR1 MRHNA, CDR2 SNTAGT. Trimming cost V 0 bases and J 0 bases, with 8 bases left between them. The CDR3 DNA is TGTGCCAGCAGTGACTCAGGGGCAACTAACTATGGCTACACCTTC. This codes for CASSDSGATNYGYTF.

The chain has TRBV6-7 and TRBJ1-6, with 10 bases aligning to TRBD1. TRBV6-7 is given ORF status, its function remaining uncertain. The CDR3 has 14 amino acids. V shed 10 bases and J 5 bases; nucleotides not matched to a gene: 5. The CDR3 here is CAIDRGLDNSPLHF. CDR3 in DNA: TGTGCCATTGACAGGGGGCTTGATAATTCACCCCTCCACTTT.

The V call is TRBV4-2, the J call TRBJ1-5, with D tentatively TRBD1 (6 bases). Looked up from germline, CDR1 is LGHNA and CDR2 is YNFKEQ. V lost 1 base and J lost 0, with 10 bases in between. This CDR3 has 16 residues. Here the CDR3 DNA reads TGTGCCAGCAGCCAAGGGACAGAAGATAGCAATCAGCCCCAGCATTTT. It is translated as CASSQGTEDSNQPQHF.

The chain employs TRBV7-6 and TRBJ2-2; D assignment may be TRBD1 or TRBD2 (5 bases each). Between the trimmed V and J ends, which lost 5 bases and 2 bases, there was a span of 12 bases. Germline CDR1 SGHVS, CDR2 FNYEAQ. CDR3 size: 15 residues. CDR3: CASSRDGPNTGELFF. CDR3 sequence (DNA): TGTGCCAGCAGCCGGGACGGACCTAACACCGGGGAGCTGTTTTTT.

The chain joins TRBV28 to TRBJ1-4; 8 bases align to TRBD1. The CDR3 contains 14 residues. V shed 2 bases and J 8 bases; nucleotides not matched to a gene: 4. Germline V lookup: CDR1 MDHEN, CDR2 SYDVKM. The CDR3: CASSLQGAREKLFF. CDR3 nucleotides: TGTGCCAGCAGTTTACAGGGGGCTCGGGAAAAACTGTTTTTT.

This clonotype was seen a handful of times. The chain joins TRBV7-9 to TRBJ2-7; no definite D call. The CDR3 contains 12 residues. Per the germline V gene, CDR1 is SEHNR and CDR2 is FQNEAQ (reference sequence). CDR3 nucleotides: TGTGCCAGCAGCTCAGACCCAGATCCCGGTCACGTC. Protein sequence: CASSSDPDPGHV.

The chain recombines TRBV24-1 with TRBJ2-7; D remains ambiguous. The CDR3 extends over 11 amino acids. Germline CDR1 KGHDR, CDR2 SFDVKD. V dropped 5 bases and J dropped 3 bases, with 4 bases sitting between them. CDR3 nucleotide sequence: TGTGCCACCAGTGTGAACTACGAGCAGTACTTC. It is translated as CATSVNYEQYF.

J is TRBJ1-3 and V is TRBV12-3 or TRBV12-4; D gene unclear. The CDR3 runs to 15 residues. Trimming took 7 bases from V and 1 from J, leaving 14 bases between them. For the CDR3, the DNA is TGTGCCAGCATTGCCCTAGCCCTGTCTGGAAACACCATATATTTT. It specifies CASIALALSGNTIYF.

This clonotype has only a few counts. V is TRBV5-4 and J is TRBJ2-6; D unresolved. The CDR3 has 16 amino acids. Germline V gene data show CDR1 as SGHNT and CDR2 as YYREEE (reference sequence). V was cut by 1 base and J by 0 bases, with 8 bases left in between. CDR3 loop: CASSLFTASGANVLTF. The CDR3 nucleotides read TGTGCCAGCAGCTTGTTTACAGCCTCTGGGGCCAACGTCCTGACTTTC.

CDR3 amino acids: CAISEPQEAGDLYF. CDR3 DNA sequence: TGTGCCATCAGTGAGCCCCAGGAGGCCGGAGACTTATATTTT. The rearrangement uses TRBV10-3 and TRBJ1-3; D remains unclear. The germline V and J ends were trimmed by 2 bases and 14 bases, with 19 bases remaining between them. Per germline, CDR1 ENHRY and CDR2 SYGVKD. CDR3 length equals 14 residues.

This clonotype has more than one count but fewer than ten. The V call is TRBV9, the J call TRBJ2-3; tentatively, D is TRBD2 (6 bases). The CDR3 extends over 14 amino acids. Germline values: CDR1 SGDLS, CDR2 YYNGEE. V was shortened by 2 bases and J by 4 bases, with 11 bases between the two germline ends. The CDR3 sequence: CASSVRGGADTQYF. The DNA of the CDR3 is TGTGCCAGCAGCGTCCGCGGCGGGGCAGATACGCAGTATTTT.

The chain couples TRBV10-2 to TRBJ1-2; D is perhaps TRBD1 (5 bases). The V gene's germline CDR1 is WSHSY and CDR2 SAAADI. Between the trimmed V and J ends, which lost 1 base and 5 bases, there was a span of 8 bases. The CDR3 has 13 amino acids. The CDR3 reads CASSEYTGYGYTF. Here the CDR3 DNA reads TGCGCCAGCAGTGAGTACACAGGTTATGGCTACACCTTC.

The genes are TRBV5-1 and TRBJ1-1, with 8 bases aligning to TRBD1. CDR3 length: 16 amino acids. With V trimmed by 4 bases and J by 3 bases, 11 bases remained unmatched. Looked up from germline, CDR1 is SGHRS and CDR2 is YFSETQ. The CDR3 DNA follows: TGCGCCAGCAGCACCGGGACAGGCAGGGTGGACACTGAAGCTTTCTTT. Amino acid sequence: CASSTGTGRVDTEAFF.

This clonotype was seen only a few times. The chain is built from TRBV6-2 or TRBV6-3 and TRBJ2-7, with D perhaps TRBD1 or TRBD2 (5 bases each). This CDR3 has 15 residues. CDR1 and CDR2 (germline): MNHEY, SVGEGT. Trimming took off 2 bases at V and 5 bases at J, with 16 bases between the two ends. The CDR3 region has the DNA TGTGCCAGCAGTTACGGGGGTGCCAGAGGTGACGAGCAGTACGTC. This sequence encodes CASSYGGARGDEQYV.

V is TRBV24-1 and J is TRBJ2-5; 11 positions agree with TRBD2. V lost 3 bases to trimming and J lost 5 bases; unmatched junction nucleotides: 7. CDR1 and CDR2 from the germline V gene are KGHDR and SFDVKD. This CDR3 contains 16 residues. In nucleotides, the CDR3 is TGTGCCACCAGTGATGGGACTAGCGGAGGGTTGGAGACCCAGTACTTC. Amino acids: CATSDGTSGGLETQYF.

For the CDR3, the DNA is TGTGCCAGTCATCCTACAGGGGTAACCACAGATACGCAGTATTTT. Its protein product is CASHPTGVTTDTQYF. The chain employs TRBV27 and TRBJ2-3; 7 nucleotides match TRBD1. This CDR3 contains 15 residues. V gave up 9 bases and J gave up 2 bases; unmatched junction bases: 11. The germline V gene has CDR1 MNHEY and CDR2 SMNVEV (reference sequence).

This clonotype is a singleton in its sample. The gene calls are TRBV20-1 and TRBJ2-2; D remains unclear. The CDR3 spans 13 residues. Germline-derived CDR1 and CDR2 are DFQATT and SNEGSKA (reference sequence). Trimming took off 1 base at V and 6 bases at J, with 9 bases between the two ends. For the CDR3, the DNA is TGCAGTGCTAGAGGGGTCGTGGCCGGGGAGCTGTTTTTT. Its translation is CSARGVVAGELFF.

This clonotype was observed a few times. V and J are TRBV28 and TRBJ2-1; maybe TRBD1 (5 bases). Germline CDR1 is MDHEN and CDR2 is SYDVKM. The CDR3 runs to 16 residues. Trimming shortened V by 6 bases and J by 3 bases, and 18 bases separated the two germline ends. The CDR3 nucleotides read TGTGCCAGCAGACCATCGTTTGGACACGACTACAATGAGCAGTTCTTC. It yields the protein CASRPSFGHDYNEQFF.

There are many counts of this clonotype. The chain carries TRBV7-6 and TRBJ1-6; the D is unclear. Trimming stripped 5 bases from V and 7 bases from J, with 15 bases between. The length of the CDR3 is 15 residues. CDR1 SGHVS and CDR2 FNYEAQ come from the germline V gene. The CDR3 loop reads CASSTREAVNSPLHF. In nucleotides, the CDR3 is TGTGCCAGCAGCACCCGGGAGGCCGTAAATTCACCCCTCCACTTT.

This chain's CDR3 is CASSQLSGTSYNEQFF. The CDR3 DNA reads TGTGCCAGCAGCCAGCTTAGCGGGACCTCCTACAATGAGCAGTTCTTC. The chain carries TRBV4-2 and TRBJ2-1, with 8 bases lining up with TRBD2. Germline values: CDR1 LGHNA, CDR2 YNFKEQ. CDR3 length: 16 amino acids. Trimming removed 3 bases from V and 0 bases from J; junction bases left unmatched: 4.

This clonotype was observed at least ten times. The rearrangement uses TRBV7-6 and TRBJ2-1; 9 nucleotides align to TRBD2. This CDR3 is built from 17 residues. Germline V lookup: CDR1 SGHVS, CDR2 FNYEAQ. The V gene end was trimmed by 4 bases and the J gene end by 6 bases; junction bases not matched to a gene: 13. The CDR3 coding sequence is TGTGCCAGCAGCTCCACCCCCCCTAGCGGGGTAAGCAATGAGCAGTTCTTC. It specifies CASSSTPPSGVSNEQFF.

There are a few counts of this clonotype. The chain uses TRBV19 and TRBJ1-1; 8 bases align to TRBD1. V gave up 6 bases and J gave up 0 bases; unmatched junction bases: 3. Germline V gene lookup returns CDR1 LNHDA and CDR2 SQIVND (reference sequence). The CDR3 runs to 14 residues. As DNA, the CDR3 is TGTGCCAGTAGCAGGGGGCACGTGAACACTGAAGCTTTCTTT. Translation gives CASSRGHVNTEAFF.

The chain has TRBV2 and TRBJ2-7, with D uncertain. This CDR3 has 13 residues. Trimming removed 5 bases at V and 2 bases at J, with 10 bases between. Germline V gives CDR1 SNHLY, CDR2 FYNNEI. The chain's CDR3 is CASSSDATYEQYV. DNA of the CDR3: TGTGCCAGCAGTAGTGACGCTACCTACGAGCAGTACGTC.

This clonotype was observed a few times. The chain couples TRBV19 to TRBJ1-6; 7 bases align to TRBD1. Germline V gene data show CDR1 as LNHDA and CDR2 as SQIVND (reference sequence). The CDR3 loop spans 15 amino acids. The V gene end was trimmed by 7 bases and the J gene end by 5 bases; junction bases not matched to a gene: 8. CDR3 bases: TGTGCCAGTAACCCAGGGGACAGCCATAATTCACCCCTCCACTTT. Its protein is CASNPGDSHNSPLHF. Complete variable domain (other parts from reference TRBV19 and TRBJ1-6): DGGITQSPKYLFRKEGQNVTLSCEQNLNHDAMYWYRQDPGQGLRLIYYSQIVNDFQKGDIAEGYSVSREKKESFPLTVTSAQKNPTAFYLCASNPGDSHNSPLHFGNGTRLTVT.

This clonotype was found a few times. The chain employs TRBV6-6 and TRBJ1-2, with D possibly matching TRBD1 (5 bases). The CDR3 is 13 amino acids. From germline, CDR1 is MNHNY and CDR2 SVGAGI (reference sequence). Trimming took 0 bases from V and 5 from J, leaving 7 bases between them. Here the CDR3 DNA reads TGTGCCAGCAGTTACTCCGACAGTTATGGCTACACCTTC. Its translation is CASSYSDSYGYTF.